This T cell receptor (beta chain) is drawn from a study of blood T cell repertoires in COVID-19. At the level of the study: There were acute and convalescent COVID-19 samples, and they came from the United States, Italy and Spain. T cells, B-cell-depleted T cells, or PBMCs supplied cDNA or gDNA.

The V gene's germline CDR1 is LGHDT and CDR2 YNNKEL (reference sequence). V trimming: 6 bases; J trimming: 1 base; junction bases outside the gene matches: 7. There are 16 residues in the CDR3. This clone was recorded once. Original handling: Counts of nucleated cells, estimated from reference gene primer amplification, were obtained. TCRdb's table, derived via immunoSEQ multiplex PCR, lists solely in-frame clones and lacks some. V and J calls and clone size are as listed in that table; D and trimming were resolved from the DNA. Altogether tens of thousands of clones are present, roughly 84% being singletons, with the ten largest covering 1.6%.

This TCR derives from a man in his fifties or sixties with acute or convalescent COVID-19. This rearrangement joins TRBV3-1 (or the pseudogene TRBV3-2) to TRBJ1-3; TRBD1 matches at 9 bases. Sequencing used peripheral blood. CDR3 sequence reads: CASRLRTGASGNTIYF. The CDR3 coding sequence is TGTGCCAGCAGACTCAGGACAGGGGCATCTGGAAACACCATATATTTT.